A single sample is the source of the 5 T cell receptor beta chains below, sequenced in a study of post-analysis software for immune sequencing data. Antigens for these TCRs are unknown. Sequencing libraries made from TCR beta cDNA carried unique molecular identifiers. TCRdb fed the PCR reads into MiXCR, producing one record per CDR3 protein. Here the sample spans roughly 600,000 distinct CDR3 sequences, 44% being singletons. General observations from the study: The five TRBV segments detected at higher frequency in patients than in controls included TRBV5-6, TRBV5-1 and TRBV20-1.

Input material: blood. The receptors derive from a girl aged 5 to 17 with multiple sclerosis.

The V call is TRBV12-3 or TRBV12-4, the J call TRBJ1-2, with D maybe TRBD1 (5 bases). Trimming pared 5 bases from V and 2 bases from J, leaving 21 bases between. The CDR3 has 17 residues. CDR3 residues: CASSQGLAGKSNYGYTF. The CDR3 coding sequence is TGTGCCAGCAGTCAAGGTTTGGCAGGGAAGTCGAACTATGGCTACACCTTC.

The CDR3, as DNA: TGTGCCATCAGACCCACCGGGACAGGGGGCATAAACACCGGGGAGCTGTTTTTT. It encodes CAIRPTGTGGINTGELFF. The chain uses TRBV10-3 and TRBJ2-2, with TRBD1 matching over 12 bases. CDR1 ENHRY and CDR2 SYGVKD come from the germline V gene. The CDR3 covers 18 residues. V shed 6 bases, J shed 2 bases, and the junction held 10 bases outside the gene matches.

This clonotype occurred a few times. The chain joins TRBV7-2 to TRBJ2-5; D gene uncertain. The V and J ends lost 1 base and 7 bases respectively, with 7 bases between them. The CDR3 has 12 residues. CDR1 and CDR2 from the germline V gene are SGHTA and FQGNSA. This CDR3 reads CASSLGVATQYF. CDR3 bases: TGTGCCAGCAGCTTAGGAGTTGCGACCCAGTACTTC.

The chain has TRBV19 and TRBJ2-1; the match to TRBD1 covers 8 bases. The CDR3 runs to 15 residues. Germline assignment: CDR1 LNHDA and CDR2 SQIVND (reference sequence). J lost 9 bases, V lost 7 bases, and 14 bases had no gene match. The CDR3 DNA is TGTGCCAGTAACCTGGACAGGGCTGGAGGGGGTGAGCAGTTCTTC. It specifies CASNLDRAGGGEQFF.

The rearrangement uses TRBV7-9 and TRBJ1-2, with D unclear. This CDR3 spans 16 amino acids. Trimming removed 4 bases from V and 4 bases from J, with 19 bases in between. Germline lookup yields CDR1 SEHNR and CDR2 FQNEAQ (reference sequence). The CDR3 sequence: CASSSHDGFISYGYTF. The CDR3 DNA sequence: TGTGCCAGCAGCTCCCACGACGGATTCATTTCCTATGGCTACACCTTC.